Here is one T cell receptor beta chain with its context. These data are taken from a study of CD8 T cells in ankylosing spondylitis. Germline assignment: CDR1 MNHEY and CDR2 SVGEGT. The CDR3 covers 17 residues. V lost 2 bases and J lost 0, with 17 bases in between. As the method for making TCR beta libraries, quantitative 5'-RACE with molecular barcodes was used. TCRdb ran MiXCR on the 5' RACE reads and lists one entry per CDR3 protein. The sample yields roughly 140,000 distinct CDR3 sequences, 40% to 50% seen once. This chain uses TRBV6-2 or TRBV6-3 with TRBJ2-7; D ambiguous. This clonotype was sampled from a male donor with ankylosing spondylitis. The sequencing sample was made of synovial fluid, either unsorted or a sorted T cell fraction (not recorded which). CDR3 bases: TGTGCCAGCAGTTACAAGTACTATGAGTCTGGCTCCTACGAGCAGTACTTC. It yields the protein CASSYKYYESGSYEQYF.